Sequencing of this T cell receptor beta chain was carried out in a study of identical twins. Study conclusions and caveats: Modelling underestimated the level of out-of-frame TCR alpha sharing observed in monozygotic twins. Out-of-frame alpha sequences shared between twins exhibited an excess of low generation probability. Cord blood beta clonotypes present at high abundance carried fewer insertions; no such pattern appeared in memory repertoires.

This clonotype occurred many times. Its antigen is still unknown. In germline, CDR1 is DFQATT, CDR2 SNEGSKA (reference sequence). V trimming: 1 base; J trimming: 3 bases; junction bases outside the gene matches: 4. This CDR3 has 14 residues. Carrying unique molecular identifiers, the cDNA also gained a universal primer site through template switching. TCRdb re-called the 5' RACE reads with MiXCR, one entry per CDR3 protein. The sample includes approximately 530,000 distinct CDR3 sequences, around 22% of them seen just once. These same data were also listed under a study on yellow fever vaccine responses in identical twins.

This chain joins TRBV20-1 and TRBJ2-7, with 9 bases aligning to TRBD2. Sequenced sample: CD4+ T cells sorted from blood. The receptor was isolated from a woman younger than 35 in good health. CDR3 bases: TGCAGTGCTAGAGGGGGGACTAGCTTCTACGAGCAGTACTTC. Residues: CSARGGTSFYEQYF.